These 15 T cell receptor beta chains were all obtained from the same sample, sequenced in a study of vaccination and CD4 T cells after COVID-19 (dated by TCRdb to between 2022 and 2023). These receptors' antigens are unknown. The meaning of the sample's time point label: late sampling 161 to 241 days after vaccination in three convalescent patients. The sample's treatment or condition, from its label and the paper: approximately nine-day PBMC culture with coronavirus spike peptide pools or control peptides (ViraFEST assay). To prepare the library, PCR was applied. TCRdb shows the sequencer as Illumina iSeq 100. DNA from cultured CD4+ T cells was subjected to TCR sequencing with the Oncomine TCR Beta short-read assay at the Johns Hopkins FTIC core. The raw public reads went through TCRdb reprocessing: fastp at Q25, MiXCR clone calling, in-frame beta chains kept. A single entry per CDR3 protein holds the most common genes and DNA from its merged rows. Recorded for this sample are over 20,000 distinct CDR3 sequences; 30% of them occurred a single time. The ten biggest clones cover 2.5% to 3.5% of the sample.

The sample in question was CD4+ T cells from blood, cultured in vitro, obtained about 7 months after SARS-CoV-2 vaccination. These receptors were collected from a human donor who had recovered from COVID-19.

Only a few counts were recorded for this clonotype. The chain links TRBV20-1 to TRBJ2-5; D unclear. The germline V and J ends were trimmed by 1 base and 3 bases, with 9 bases remaining between them. The germline gives CDR1 DFQATT, CDR2 SNEGSKA (reference sequence). CDR3 length: 13 amino acids. CDR3 loop: CSARVQVEETQYF. CDR3 nucleotide sequence: TGCAGTGCTAGAGTGCAGGTAGAAGAGACCCAGTACTTC.

The chain carries TRBV20-1 and TRBJ2-3, with TRBD1 identical over 10 bases. Germline trimming cut 5 bases from V and 4 bases from J; bases unmatched to any gene: 9. The CDR3 length is 15 residues. Germline CDR1 reads DFQATT; CDR2 reads SNEGSKA (reference sequence). The CDR3 here is CSAWDRGHSADTQYF. In DNA, the CDR3 is TGCAGTGCTTGGGACAGGGGACACTCGGCAGATACGCAGTATTTT.

This clonotype was picked up a small number of times. This chain connects TRBV21-1 to TRBJ2-5. TRBV21-1 is a recognized pseudogene. This CDR3 is built from 15 residues. CDR3 in DNA: TGTGCCAGCAGCAACCGGCAAGAATACCAAGAGACCCAGTACTTC. This gives the protein CASSNRQEYQETQYF.

This sequence joins TRBV4-1 and TRBJ2-1; D is uncertain. The V end was cut by 3 bases, the J end by 10 bases, with 16 bases between. Germline V lookup: CDR1 MGHRA, CDR2 YSYEKL. CDR3 length: 14 residues. The CDR3: CASSQPPHVGEQFF. CDR3 bases: TGCGCCAGCAGCCAGCCCCCACACGTAGGGGAGCAGTTCTTC.

This chain uses TRBV29-1 with TRBJ1-2; TRBD1 is a possible D gene (5 bases). This CDR3 contains 11 residues. Germline assignment: CDR1 SQVTM and CDR2 ANQGSEA. Trimming pared 8 bases from V and 8 bases from J, leaving 15 bases between. This CDR3 is CSFHQGGGYTF. CDR3 DNA sequence: TGCAGCTTCCACCAGGGAGGAGGCTACACCTTC. The full variable domain, its missing parts supplied by reference TRBV29-1 and TRBJ1-2, is SAVISQKPSRDICQRGTSLTIQCQVDSQVTMMFWYRQQPGQSLTLIATANQGSEATYESGFVIDKFPISRPNLTFSTLTVSNMSPEDSSIYLCSFHQGGGYTFGSGTRLTVV.

The V and J genes are TRBV20-1 and TRBJ2-2, with D uncertain. The germline gives CDR1 DFQATT, CDR2 SNEGSKA (reference sequence). The CDR3 runs to 17 residues. Trimming took off 3 bases at V and 0 bases at J, with 17 bases between the two ends. The chain's CDR3 is CSASGFGRRANTGELFF. The CDR3 DNA follows: TGCAGTGCTAGTGGTTTCGGTCGGAGAGCGAACACCGGGGAGCTGTTTTTT.

This CDR3 reads CASSFAGGSSYEQYF. The CDR3 bases are TGTGCCAGCAGTTTTGCAGGGGGGAGCTCCTACGAGCAGTACTTC. J is TRBJ2-7 and V is TRBV27, with D perhaps TRBD1 (7 bases). Germline V gene data show CDR1 as MNHEY and CDR2 as SMNVEV (reference sequence). Trimming stripped 3 bases from V and 0 bases from J, with 12 bases between. The CDR3 spans 15 residues.

This clonotype was seen a few times. The chain has TRBV7-8 and TRBJ1-1, with 11 bases aligning to TRBD1. The CDR3 extends over 20 amino acids. Germline CDR1 is SGHVS and CDR2 is FQNEAQ. V was pared by 0 bases and J by 5 bases, with 17 bases of the junction left unmatched. CDR3 sequence reads: CASSLARVWRDRGIGTEAFF. As DNA, the CDR3 is TGTGCCAGCAGCTTAGCGCGAGTATGGCGGGACAGGGGGATAGGAACTGAAGCTTTCTTT.

Note on this clonotype: The junction departs from germline at one end; a sequencing error may be responsible. This chain joins TRBV4-1 and TRBJ2-7, with 8 bases lining up with TRBD1. The CDR3 covers 11 residues. Germline lookup yields CDR1 MGHRA and CDR2 YSYEKL. CDR3 DNA: TGCGCCAGCAGCGGAGGGACAGGCGAGCACTTC. Its translation: CASSGGTGEHF.

The chain recombines TRBV6-1 with TRBJ1-1; D not resolved. V was trimmed by 5 bases and J by 1 base, leaving 20 bases between them. CDR1 is MNHNS, CDR2 SASEGT, per germline. The CDR3 is 17 amino acids. The CDR3 nucleotides are TGTGCCAGCAGTCTCTCCAGTCGGAGGTCTTCGAACACTGAAGCTTTCTTT. This codes for CASSLSSRRSSNTEAFF.

The V and J genes are TRBV28 and TRBJ2-2, with D maybe TRBD2 (5 bases). The germline V gene encodes CDR1 MDHEN and CDR2 SYDVKM. This CDR3 is built from 13 residues. Trimming removed 3 bases at V and 6 bases at J, with 8 bases between. This CDR3 is CASSLLAPGELFF. The CDR3 bases are TGTGCCAGCAGTTTGTTAGCGCCCGGGGAGCTGTTTTTT.

The rearrangement joins TRBV6-5 to TRBJ2-3; 16 nucleotides match TRBD2. The CDR3 is 18 residues long. V lost 0 bases, J lost 5 bases, and 5 bases stayed unmatched. From germline, CDR1 is MNHEY and CDR2 SVGAGI. DNA of the CDR3: TGTGCCAGCAGTTACTCTCCGGGACTAGCGGGGGGGGAAGATACGCAGTATTTT. Translating gives CASSYSPGLAGGEDTQYF.

The genes are TRBV4-2 and TRBJ2-7, with 9 bases matching TRBD2. There are 15 residues in the CDR3. With 0 bases clipped from V and 2 bases from J, the junction kept 2 bases outside the gene matches. Germline CDR1 reads LGHNA; CDR2 reads YNFKEQ. The CDR3 protein is CASSQEAGGPYEQYF. The CDR3 DNA follows: TGTGCCAGCAGCCAAGAGGCGGGAGGGCCCTACGAGCAGTACTTC.

This clonotype was seen only a few times. V and J are TRBV6-1 and TRBJ1-2; D remains ambiguous. The CDR3 extends over 12 amino acids. Germline lookup yields CDR1 MNHNS and CDR2 SASEGT. V was cut by 6 bases and J by 4 bases, with 9 bases left in between. The CDR3 loop reads CASSEQSYGYTF. The CDR3 bases are TGTGCCAGCAGCGAGCAGAGCTATGGCTACACCTTC.

This rearrangement joins TRBV27 to TRBJ2-7, with 7 bases that match TRBD1. The trim removed 3 bases at V and 3 bases at J, leaving 8 bases unmatched. There are 15 residues in the CDR3. CDR1 and CDR2 (germline): MNHEY, SMNVEV (reference sequence). CDR3 sequence (DNA): TGTGCCAGCAGTTTTGGACAGGCTGAGATCTACGAGCAGTACTTC. Translated: CASSFGQAEIYEQYF.